This T cell receptor (beta chain) was documented in a study of blood T cells in healthy people across ages. Notes on the study in general: Unsorted PBMCs prevented conclusive naive versus antigen-experienced comparison.

Every donor contributed roughly 10 milliliters of peripheral blood by blood draw. Comments on this clonotype: Antigen unknown.

Trimming removed 5 bases from V and 5 bases from J; junction bases left unmatched: 8. Per germline, CDR1 MDHEN and CDR2 SYDVKM. The CDR3 length is 15 residues. The use of a sample-barcoded 5' primer and a J-beta primer mix characterized a second PCR of roughly 6 to 11 cycles. TCRdb independently ran MiXCR on the 5' RACE reads; one entry per CDR3 protein. The sample has just over 1 million distinct CDR3 sequences, 45% seen once; the top ten hold approximately 20%. The clonotype was recovered from a woman aged 55-69 years in good health. The source material was blood. V gene TRBV28 combines with J gene TRBJ2-1; TRBD2 matches at 8 bases. CDR3 loop: CASSPRTSPDNEQFF. The CDR3 region has the DNA TGTGCCAGCAGTCCCCGGACTAGCCCTGACAATGAGCAGTTCTTC.